These T cell receptor beta chains were read from a single sample in a study of blood T cell repertoires in COVID-19. Method: immunoSEQ multiplex PCR; TCRdb's copy keeps in-frame clones and lacks some. The data show around 120,000 clones, around nine tenths seen once. The specimen was peripheral blood. Receptors originate from a man aged 45-60 years with acute or convalescent COVID-19. CDR3s include the opening cysteine and the closing phenylalanine or tryptophan. A D gene is named only where the DNA matches it firmly. Not all rows give a size; the values are once, few, many and, for expanded clones, a class.

size	J	length	D	V	DNA	CDR3
-	TRBJ2-7	15	TRBD2	TRBV9	TGTGCCAGCAGCGTAGACGCGGGAGGACCCTACGAGCAGTACTTC	CASSVDAGGPYEQYF
-	TRBJ2-5	16	TRBD2	TRBV5-1	TGCGCCAGCAGCAGCGGGACTAATGTGCTCGAAGAGACCCAGTACTTC	CASSSGTNVLEETQYF
-	TRBJ2-7	11	-	TRBV7-9	TGTGCCAGCAGCTTCCAGGGGGGGCAGTACTTC	CASSFQGGQYF
-	TRBJ2-7	16	TRBD2	TRBV18	TGTGCCAGCTCACCACCGTCCGCGGGAGGTACCTACGAGCAGTACTTC	CASSPPSAGGTYEQYF
-	TRBJ1-1	13	-	TRBV2	TGTGCCAGCAGTCGAAACCGGGACACTGAAGCTTTCTTT	CASSRNRDTEAFF
once	TRBJ2-3	15	TRBD2	TRBV9	TGTGCCAGCAGCGTAGTGCGGGAGGGGGCAGATACGCAGTATTTT	CASSVVREGADTQYF
-	TRBJ1-2	14	TRBD1	TRBV27	TGTGCCAGCAGCCCGCGTAGGACAGGGCTTGGCTACACCTTC	CASSPRRTGLGYTF
-	TRBJ1-5	16	-	TRBV19	TGTGCCAGTAGTATTTTATGGCCATATAGCAATCAGCCCCAGCATTTT	CASSILWPYSNQPQHF
-	TRBJ1-5	14	-	TRBV19	TGTGCCGTCTCTATGGGAGGGGCTGGGCAGCCCCAGCATTTT	CAVSMGGAGQPQHF
-	TRBJ2-1	15	-	TRBV30	TGTGCCTGGAGTGGGGGTAGCGGTTCCTACAATGAGCAGTTCTTC	CAWSGGSGSYNEQFF
-	TRBJ1-1	17	TRBD1	TRBV27	TGTGCCAGCAGTTTATCCCGGACAGGGGGCTTCGGCACTGAAGCTTTCTTT	CASSLSRTGGFGTEAFF
-	TRBJ2-6	15	-	TRBV21-1	TGTGCCAGCAGCAACCGCAGGTCTGGGGCCAACGTCCTGACTTTC	CASSNRRSGANVLTF
-	TRBJ2-7	14	TRBD2	TRBV9	TGTGCCAGCAGTCAACAGGGGACTAGCAACGAGCAGTACTTC	CASSQQGTSNEQYF
-	TRBJ1-1	16	-	TRBV5-1	TGCGCCAGCAGCCGGGTCCGGGGGAGGGTGAACACTGAAGCTTTCTTT	CASSRVRGRVNTEAFF
-	TRBJ2-6	17	TRBD1	TRBV2	TGTGCCAGCAGTCCCGGGACAGGCCTCTCTGGGGCCAACGTCCTGACTTTC	CASSPGTGLSGANVLTF
-	TRBJ1-1	15	TRBD1	TRBV19	TGTGCCAGTAGTACCGCCACAGGGGTCGGCACTGAAGCTTTCTTT	CASSTATGVGTEAFF
-	TRBJ2-1	16	-	TRBV9	TGTGCCAGCAGCGTAGCTTCTGCGGCCTACGTTCTTGAGCAGTTCTTC	CASSVASAAYVLEQFF
-	TRBJ2-7	14	TRBD1	TRBV30	TGTGCCTATACCCAGGACAGGGGAACCTACGAGCAGTACTTC	CAYTQDRGTYEQYF
-	TRBJ2-1	14	TRBD1	TRBV27	TGTGCCAGCAGTTTGGGGACAGCCTACAATGAGCAGTTCTTC	CASSLGTAYNEQFF
-	TRBJ2-4	13	TRBD1	TRBV12-3/TRBV12-4	TGTGCCAGCAGATTAGGGGGCGCGAACATTCAGTACTTC	CASRLGGANIQYF
-	TRBJ2-1	13	TRBD1	TRBV6-5	TGTGCCAGCAGTAGAGGACAGGGGAATGAGCAGTTCTTC	CASSRGQGNEQFF
-	TRBJ1-1	17	TRBD1	TRBV5-5	TGTGCCAGCAGCCGGAGACCGGGACAGGGTAGTATGACTGAAGCTTTCTTT	CASSRRPGQGSMTEAFF
-	TRBJ2-3	15	-	TRBV3-1/TRBV3-2	TGTGCCAGCAGCCAGGCTAGACTTAGCACAGATACGCAGTATTTT	CASSQARLSTDTQYF
-	TRBJ1-2	13	TRBD1	TRBV5-4	TGTGCCAGCAGCCAGGACAGGGGCTATGGCTACACCTTC	CASSQDRGYGYTF
-	TRBJ1-2	16	TRBD1	TRBV24-1	TGTGCCACCAGTGATCCCCCGGGACAGGGGGAGAATGGCTACACCTTC	CATSDPPGQGENGYTF
-	TRBJ2-3	12	-	TRBV29-1	TGCAGCGTTGTGAGGGCGGAAGATACGCAGTATTTT	CSVVRAEDTQYF
-	TRBJ2-3	14	TRBD2	TRBV2	TGTGCCAGCAGTCCTGGACTAGCGGTGGATACGCAGTATTTT	CASSPGLAVDTQYF
once	TRBJ2-1	14	-	TRBV9	TGTGCCAGCAGCACCCGGGAACCCTACAATGAGCAGTTCTTC	CASSTREPYNEQFF
once	TRBJ1-2	15	-	TRBV25-1	TGTGCCAGCAGTGAATGGGGCAGGATTAACTATGGCTACACCTTC	CASSEWGRINYGYTF
-	TRBJ1-6	15	TRBD1	TRBV10-2	TGCGCCAGCTCCCCAGGACAGGCACTTAATTCACCCCTCCACTTT	CASSPGQALNSPLHF
-	TRBJ2-5	14	-	TRBV5-6	TGTGCCAGCAGCTTATCGGCAGGGCAAGAGACCCAGTACTTC	CASSLSAGQETQYF
-	TRBJ1-5	18	TRBD1	TRBV19	TGTGCCAGTAGTATCCTCCGGGACAGGGGCTTTAGCAATCAGCCCCAGCATTTT	CASSILRDRGFSNQPQHF
-	TRBJ1-1	13	TRBD1	TRBV18	TGTGCCAGCTCCCCGGGACAGGCAAACGAAGCTTTCTTT	CASSPGQANEAFF
-	TRBJ2-7	18	-	TRBV4-2	TGTGCCAGCAGCCAGGATATGGGGGGAGACACCAGCTCCTACGAGCAGTACTTC	CASSQDMGGDTSSYEQYF
-	TRBJ1-4	15	-	TRBV5-1	TGCGCCAGCAGACGACCCGACGGGTCTAATGAAAAACTGTTTTTT	CASRRPDGSNEKLFF
-	TRBJ2-1	13	TRBD2	TRBV6-4	TGTGCCAGCAGTAACAGCGGGAGCGGTGAGCAGTTCTTC	CASSNSGSGEQFF
-	TRBJ2-5	15	TRBD2	TRBV2	TGTGCCAGCAGTGAGACTAGCGGGAGACAAGAGACCCAGTACTTC	CASSETSGRQETQYF
-	TRBJ2-2	15	-	TRBV11-3	TGTGCCAGCAGCTTGGTGGCTAGCAGGAGCGGGGAGCTGTTTTTT	CASSLVASRSGELFF
-	TRBJ2-7	15	-	TRBV11-2	TGTGCCAGCAGCCCCCTCTCACTGAGCTCCTACGAGCAGTACTTC	CASSPLSLSSYEQYF
once	TRBJ2-5	15	-	TRBV30	TGTGCCTGGAGTGAGAAGGGGTTTAGGGAAGAGACCCAGTACTTC	CAWSEKGFREETQYF